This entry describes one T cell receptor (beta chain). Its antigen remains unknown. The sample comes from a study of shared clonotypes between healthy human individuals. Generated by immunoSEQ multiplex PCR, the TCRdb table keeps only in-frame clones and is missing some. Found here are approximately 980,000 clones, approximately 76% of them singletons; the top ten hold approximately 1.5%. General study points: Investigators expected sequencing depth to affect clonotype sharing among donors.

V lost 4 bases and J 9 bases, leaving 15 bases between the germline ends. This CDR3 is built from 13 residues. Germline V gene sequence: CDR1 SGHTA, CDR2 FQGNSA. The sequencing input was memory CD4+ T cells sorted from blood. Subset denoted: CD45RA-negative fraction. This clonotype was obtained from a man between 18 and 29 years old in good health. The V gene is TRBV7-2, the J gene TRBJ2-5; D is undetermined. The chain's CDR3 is CASSSPPRWAQYF. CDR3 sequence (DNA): TGTGCCAGCAGCTCTCCCCCCCGTTGGGCCCAGTACTTC.